Each of the 7 T cell receptor beta chains below was sequenced from the same sample in a study of blood T cell repertoires in COVID-19. Sequenced by immunoSEQ multiplex PCR; TCRdb stores in-frame clones only, minus some. Of 30,000 to 40,000 clones listed, about 87% are singletons. The material sequenced was peripheral blood. The receptor set was obtained from a human donor in a cohort sampled during active COVID-19.

Here the CDR3 reads CASSDYSPGSNQPQHF. The CDR3 DNA follows: TGTGCCAGTAGTGACTACAGCCCGGGGAGCAATCAGCCCCAGCATTTT. The rearrangement links TRBV19 to TRBJ1-5, with D hard to call. CDR1 is LNHDA, CDR2 SQIVND, per germline (reference sequence). The CDR3 loop spans 16 amino acids. V was trimmed by 5 bases and J by 1 base, leaving 15 bases between them.

DNA of the CDR3: TGTGCCAGCAGCCCCTCGCGTCTGACTAGCGGGAGACGGGAGACCCAGTACTTC. It is translated as CASSPSRLTSGRRETQYF. The J gene is TRBJ2-5, the V gene TRBV5-4; 12 positions match TRBD2. There are 18 residues in the CDR3. Germline V lookup: CDR1 SGHNT, CDR2 YYREEE (reference sequence). The V and J ends lost 4 bases and 5 bases, in that order; junction bases with no gene match: 15.

This clone was seen just once. V is TRBV6-1 and J is TRBJ1-4, with D uncertain. This CDR3 comprises 15 residues. V was shortened by 3 bases and J by 4 bases, with 12 bases between the two germline ends. Germline V lookup: CDR1 MNHNS, CDR2 SASEGT. The CDR3 spells CASSDGSPFNEKLFF. The CDR3 DNA sequence: TGTGCCAGCAGTGATGGCTCCCCTTTTAATGAAAAACTGTTTTTT.

The gene calls are TRBV9 and TRBJ2-2; tentatively, D is TRBD2 (6 bases). Between the trimmed V and J ends, which lost 1 base and 3 bases, there was a span of 10 bases. This CDR3 spans 15 amino acids. Germline-derived CDR1 and CDR2 are SGDLS and YYNGEE. Written as DNA, the CDR3 is TGTGCCAGCAGCGTAATTGGCGGGGACACCGGGGAGCTGTTTTTT. It specifies CASSVIGGDTGELFF.

The rearrangement uses TRBV6-5 and TRBJ2-4; 9 bases are a match to TRBD1. The trim removed 6 bases at V and 3 bases at J, leaving 6 bases unmatched. The CDR3 runs 15 residues. Germline loops: CDR1 MNHEY, CDR2 SVGAGI. This CDR3 reads CASSWDREGKNIQYF. CDR3 sequence (DNA): TGTGCCAGCAGCTGGGACAGGGAGGGCAAAAACATTCAGTACTTC.

The CDR3 reads CASSMSEGSEQYF. The CDR3, as DNA: TGTGCCAGTAGTATGTCTGAGGGTTCCGAGCAGTACTTC. The V and J genes are TRBV19 and TRBJ2-7, with a possible D match to TRBD2 (5 bases). Germline CDR1 reads LNHDA; CDR2 reads SQIVND (reference sequence). Deletions cut 3 bases from V and 6 bases from J, with 12 bases between. The CDR3 spans 13 residues.

The CDR3 sequence: CASSGTSSGLNEQFF. CDR3 nucleotides: TGTGCCAGCAGCGGAACATCAAGCGGGCTTAATGAGCAGTTCTTC. The chain is built from TRBV9 and TRBJ2-1, with D perhaps matching TRBD2 (6 bases). The germline V gene encodes CDR1 SGDLS and CDR2 YYNGEE. Trimming shortened V by 3 bases and J by 7 bases, and 17 bases separated the two germline ends. The CDR3 contains 15 residues. The full variable domain, completed using reference TRBV9 and TRBJ2-1, is DSGVTQTPKHLITATGQRVTLRCSPRSGDLSVYWYQQSLDQGLQFLIQYYNGEERAKGNILERFSAQQFPDLHSELNLSSLELGDSALYFCASSGTSSGLNEQFFGPGTRLTVL.